This T cell receptor beta chain was found in a study of Ad26.COV2.S vaccination and SARS-CoV-2 variants. Study as a whole: Intramuscular Ad26.COV2.S doses were given once or twice, 56 days apart.

Using immunoSEQ multiplex PCR, the repertoire was profiled, and TCRdb retains in-frame clones only, with some absent. The sample comprises 200,000 to 300,000 clones, approximately 87% of which are singletons, and 9.5% to 12% rests with the top ten. V gave up 2 bases and J gave up 0 bases, with 11 bases separating them. The CDR3 extends over 17 amino acids. CDR1 and CDR2 from the germline V gene are MNHEY and SVGEGT. The treatment: some 20 received Ad26.COV2.S at low or high dose, single or two shots; roughly five received placebo; per-sample allocation not given. Samples were taken on day 63 after the first vaccine or placebo injection. An Ad26 vector that expressed Wuhan-strain SARS-CoV-2 spike constituted the vaccine.

The sequenced sample was peripheral blood, obtained in a trial of Ad26.COV2.S vaccine versus placebo. The chain uses TRBV6-2 or TRBV6-3 and TRBJ2-6, with a tentative D call TRBD1 (7 bases). This receptor was taken from a person aged 18 to 65 who received the Ad26.COV2.S COVID-19 vaccine or a placebo. The CDR3 sequence is CASSYAGGLSGANVLTF. CDR3 sequence (DNA): TGTGCCAGCAGTTACGCAGGGGGGCTCTCTGGGGCCAACGTCCTGACTTTC.